Presented here are 16 T cell receptor beta chains from one specimen sequenced in a study of Ad26.COV2.S vaccination and SARS-CoV-2 variants. TCRdb's copy holds only in-frame clones and misses some; the assay was immunoSEQ multiplex PCR. Altogether about 480,000 clones are present, around 90% being singletons, with the ten largest covering roughly 12%. Treatment indicated: roughly 20 received Ad26.COV2.S at low or high dose, single or two shots; roughly five received placebo; per-sample allocation not given. At day 63 after the first vaccine or placebo injection, samples were drawn. This specimen consisted of peripheral blood, obtained in a trial of Ad26.COV2.S vaccine versus placebo. The source is a person between 18 and 65 years old who received the Ad26.COV2.S COVID-19 vaccine or a placebo.

The sample holds a few counts of this clone. The chain carries TRBV18 and TRBJ1-3; D is possibly TRBD1 (6 bases). From germline, CDR1 is KGHSH and CDR2 LQKENI. There are 13 residues in the CDR3. The V and J ends lost 4 bases and 2 bases respectively, with 6 bases between them. CDR3 coding DNA: TGTGCCAGCTCACAGGGGGCTGGAAACACCATATATTTT. Encoded protein: CASSQGAGNTIYF.

The J gene is TRBJ1-1, the V gene TRBV27, with D perhaps TRBD1 (6 bases). Trimming pared 3 bases from V and 10 bases from J, leaving 18 bases between. There are 14 residues in the CDR3. Looked up from germline, CDR1 is MNHEY and CDR2 is SMNVEV (reference sequence). The CDR3 nucleotides read TGTGCCAGCAGTTTCCGTCCAGGGGTCGTTGGAGCTTTCTTT. Encoded protein: CASSFRPGVVGAFF.

The V gene is TRBV7-9, the J gene TRBJ1-1, with D hard to call. Germline CDR1 SEHNR, CDR2 FQNEAQ (reference sequence). The CDR3 has 12 residues. Trimming stripped 10 bases from V and 1 base from J, with 10 bases between. CDR3: CANAKGNTEAFF. In DNA form, the CDR3 reads TGTGCCAACGCGAAGGGGAACACTGAAGCTTTCTTT.

The rearrangement joins TRBV18 to TRBJ2-1, with D perhaps TRBD1 or TRBD2 (5 bases each). Germline V gives CDR1 KGHSH, CDR2 LQKENI. The CDR3 covers 16 residues. V lost 2 bases, J lost 4 bases, and 15 bases lay in between. The CDR3 here is CASSPAVWDGYNEQFF. The CDR3 DNA reads as TGTGCCAGCTCACCAGCCGTATGGGACGGTTACAATGAGCAGTTCTTC. The entire variable domain, with the rest obtained from reference TRBV18 and TRBJ2-1, is as follows: NAGVMQNPRHLVRRRGQEARLRCSPMKGHSHVYWYRQLPEEGLKFMVYLQKENIIDESGMPKERFSAEFPKEGPSILRIQQVVRGDSAAYFCASSPAVWDGYNEQFFGPGTRLTVL.

The chain combines TRBV7-3 with TRBJ2-2, with TRBD1 matching over 10 bases. The V gene end was trimmed by 5 bases and the J gene end by 4 bases; junction bases not matched to a gene: 7. Germline CDR1 is SGHTA and CDR2 is FQGTGA. The CDR3 extends over 16 amino acids. CDR3 nucleotides: TGTGCCAGCAGCCTTCGACAGGGGGCGAGCACCGGGGAGCTGTTTTTT. This translates into CASSLRQGASTGELFF.

This clone was picked up one time. This chain links TRBV4-1 with TRBJ2-2; 11 nucleotides match TRBD2. Per germline, CDR1 MGHRA and CDR2 YSYEKL. The V and J ends lost 4 bases and 4 bases, in that order; junction bases with no gene match: 5. This CDR3 contains 16 residues. The chain's CDR3 is CASSPEGLAGTGELFF. In DNA, the CDR3 is TGCGCCAGCAGCCCGGAAGGACTAGCGGGCACCGGGGAGCTGTTTTTT.

The chain uses TRBV5-4 and TRBJ2-5; tentatively, D is TRBD1 (5 bases). Per the germline V gene, CDR1 is SGHNT and CDR2 is YYREEE (reference sequence). The length of the CDR3 is 15 residues. Trimming stripped 4 bases from V and 1 base from J, with 14 bases between. The CDR3 reads CASSPGHNSQETQYF. The CDR3 nucleotides are TGTGCCAGCAGCCCCGGACACAACTCCCAAGAGACCCAGTACTTC. Filled out from reference TRBV5-4 and TRBJ2-5, the complete variable domain reads ETGVTQSPTHLIKTRGQQVTLRCSSQSGHNTVSWYQQALGQGPQFIFQYYREEENGRGNFPPRFSGLQFPNYSSELNVNALELDDSALYLCASSPGHNSQETQYFGPGTRLLVL.

This clone was counted between two and nine times. J is TRBJ2-7 and V is TRBV6-5, with TRBD1 matching 7 bases. With V trimmed by 4 bases and J by 5 bases, 11 bases remained unmatched. This CDR3 has 15 amino acids. From germline, CDR1 is MNHEY and CDR2 SVGAGI. The CDR3 coding sequence is TGTGCCAGCAGTTTACAGGGGAATCCCCTCGACGAGCAGTACTTC. Its translation: CASSLQGNPLDEQYF.

The chain has TRBV30 and TRBJ2-1; 9 bases are a match to TRBD2. CDR1 is GTSNPN, CDR2 SVGIG, per germline (reference sequence). V was pared by 8 bases and J by 7 bases, with 6 bases of the junction left unmatched. The CDR3 contains 12 residues. In nucleotides, the CDR3 is TGTGCCAGCCGGACTAGCGCGAATGAGCAGTTCTTC. It encodes CASRTSANEQFF.

V and J are TRBV6-1 and TRBJ2-1; TRBD1 aligns across 8 bases. V shed 4 bases and J 2 bases; nucleotides not matched to a gene: 7. The CDR3 extends over 16 amino acids. The germline V gene has CDR1 MNHNS and CDR2 SASEGT. As DNA, the CDR3 is TGTGCCAGCAGTGTCCAGGGACAGGTAGCCTACAATGAGCAGTTCTTC. This sequence encodes CASSVQGQVAYNEQFF.

The chain combines TRBV6-5 with TRBJ1-1; the D gene is possibly TRBD1 (5 bases). CDR1 and CDR2 (germline): MNHEY, SVGAGI. This CDR3 spans 14 amino acids. V was trimmed by 6 bases and J by 4 bases, leaving 15 bases between them. The CDR3 loop reads CASRGGGARTEAFF. CDR3 DNA: TGTGCCAGCAGGGGGGGAGGGGCCCGCACTGAAGCTTTCTTT.

V and J are TRBV7-9 and TRBJ2-7; 14 bases line up with TRBD2. V shed 4 bases, J shed 6 bases, and the junction held 2 bases outside the gene matches. CDR1 is SEHNR, CDR2 FQNEAQ, per germline (reference sequence). This CDR3 is built from 14 residues. In DNA form, the CDR3 reads TGTGCCAGCAGCTCTGGACTAGCGGGAGGCGAGCAGTACTTC. Its protein product is CASSSGLAGGEQYF.

The chain is built from TRBV29-1 and TRBJ1-2; D call uncertain. The V end lost 0 bases, the J end lost 4 bases, and 12 bases lay between the germline ends. CDR1 is SQVTM and CDR2 is ANQGSEA in the germline V gene. CDR3 length: 14 residues. CDR3 sequence reads: CSVEDSRGPYGYTF. The CDR3 DNA sequence: TGCAGCGTTGAAGATTCTCGGGGTCCCTATGGCTACACCTTC.

The rearrangement uses TRBV7-5 and TRBJ2-1; the listed D gene, TRBD2, was not tested against the DNA. TRBV7-5 is an annotated pseudogene. The CDR3 contains 19 residues. CDR3 sequence (DNA): TGTGCCAGAAGCTTTTCCGGGACTAGCGGGGCTACCAGTGGGGATGAGCAGTTCTTC. It yields the protein CARSFSGTSGATSGDEQFF.

V gene TRBV4-1 combines with J gene TRBJ1-5, with no clear D. The CDR3 totals 15 residues. V lost 1 base and J 0 bases, leaving 7 bases between the germline ends. Looked up from germline, CDR1 is MGHRA and CDR2 is YSYEKL. CDR3 sequence: CASSQGQYSNQPQHF. The CDR3 DNA reads as TGCGCCAGCAGCCAAGGCCAGTATAGCAATCAGCCCCAGCATTTT.

This clone was observed a few times. The chain couples TRBV29-1 to TRBJ1-1, with 7 bases lining up with TRBD1. V shed 4 bases, J shed 5 bases, and the junction held 7 bases outside the gene matches. The CDR3 contains 13 residues. The germline gives CDR1 SQVTM, CDR2 ANQGSEA. CDR3 nucleotides: TGCAGCGTTGGCTCGACAGGGATGACTGAAGCTTTCTTT. This encodes CSVGSTGMTEAFF.